Listed below are T cell receptor beta chains from one sample, sequenced in a study of cytomegalovirus exposure and HLA in healthy donors. The protocol was immunoSEQ multiplex PCR, while the TCRdb copy is restricted to in-frame clones and leaves out a portion. The data show 180,000 or so clones, 80% to 90% seen once. Specimen: PBMCs. These receptors were obtained from a man between 18 and 35 years old in good health and CMV-seropositive. Each CDR3 is given with its conserved first and last residue. A D gene is named only where the DNA matches it firmly. Clone size is given for some rows only: seen once, a few or many times, or a class if the clone is expanded.

.,TRBV2,TRBJ1-6,.,CASSEQYNSPLHF,TGTGCCAGCAGTGAACAGTATAATTCACCCCTCCACTTT
.,TRBV4-1,TRBJ2-7,.,CASPRTVVHEQYF,TGCGCCAGCCCCAGGACAGTCGTCCACGAGCAGTACTTC
.,TRBV11-3,TRBJ2-3,.,CASSLSGVSTDTQYF,TGTGCCAGCAGTCTTTCCGGGGTTAGCACAGATACGCAGTATTTT
TRBD1,TRBV10-3,TRBJ1-2,.,CAISDSRRGPSGYTF,TGTGCCATCAGTGATTCGCGCAGGGGGCCTAGTGGCTACACCTTC
TRBD1,TRBV2,TRBJ1-1,.,CASSGNRQGGGINTEAFF,TGTGCCAGCAGTGGAAATAGACAGGGTGGTGGGATCAACACTGAAGCTTTCTTT
TRBD1,TRBV11-2,TRBJ2-5,.,CASSWGQREETQYF,TGTGCCAGCAGCTGGGGACAGAGAGAGGAGACCCAGTACTTC
.,TRBV19,TRBJ1-6,.,CASSSTENSPLHF,TGTGCCAGTAGTTCGACAGAAAATTCACCCCTCCACTTT
.,TRBV10-3,TRBJ1-1,.,CAASGGLNTEAFF,TGTGCCGCATCAGGAGGGCTGAACACTGAAGCTTTCTTT
.,TRBV9,TRBJ2-5,.,CASSVALDETQYF,TGTGCCAGCAGCGTAGCGTTAGATGAGACCCAGTACTTC
TRBD2,TRBV2,TRBJ2-5,.,CASSLAGGETQYF,TGTGCCAGCAGTCTAGCGGGGGGAGAGACCCAGTACTTC
.,TRBV6-1,TRBJ2-7,.,CASSEGGDYEQYF,TGTGCCAGCAGTGAAGGGGGGGACTACGAGCAGTACTTC
TRBD1,TRBV5-6,TRBJ1-1,few,CASSWGQGEAFF,TGTGCCAGCAGCTGGGGACAGGGTGAAGCTTTCTTT
.,TRBV11-2,TRBJ2-7,.,CASTINKISYEQYF,TGTGCCAGCACCATAAACAAGATCTCCTACGAGCAGTACTTC
TRBD2,TRBV9,TRBJ2-7,.,CASSVELRGEGNEQYF,TGTGCCAGCAGCGTAGAGTTGCGGGGGGAAGGCAACGAGCAGTACTTC
.,TRBV9,TRBJ2-1,.,CASSNGGRKGRGEQFF,TGTGCCAGCAGCAACGGAGGGCGTAAGGGGAGAGGTGAGCAGTTCTTC
.,TRBV7-2,TRBJ2-3,.,CASSDGVGTDTQYF,TGTGCCAGCAGTGACGGGGTTGGCACAGATACGCAGTATTTT
TRBD2,TRBV5-1,TRBJ2-1,.,CASSAGLAGGLAPSYNEQFF,TGCGCCAGCAGCGCCGGACTAGCGGGGGGGCTAGCGCCCTCCTACAATGAGCAGTTCTTC
TRBD2,TRBV5-1,TRBJ2-7,.,CASSPPSREGYEQYF,TGCGCCAGCAGCCCCCCGAGCAGGGAGGGCTACGAGCAGTACTTC
TRBD2,TRBV10-2,TRBJ2-2,.,CASIAAGGANTGELFF,TGCGCCAGCATTGCAGCGGGGGGCGCTAACACCGGGGAGCTGTTTTTT
TRBD1,TRBV6-4,TRBJ1-2,.,CASSLRTGASSGYTF,TGTGCCAGCAGTTTAAGGACAGGGGCTTCTTCTGGCTACACCTTC